These T cell receptor beta chains were read from a single sample in a study of metastatic and nonmetastatic thyroid tumors. With MiXCR, TCRdb called clones anew from the PCR reads. The table includes 50,000 or so clones, 17% detected once. The source material was blood. These TCRs come from a female donor with papillary thyroid cancer or a benign thyroid nodule (not recorded which). Some clones in this sample may be carry-over from other donors' samples. The CDR3 runs from the conserved cysteine through the conserved F or W. Clone size is stated in some rows and not others, as once, few, many or a class when expanded.

J gene: TRBJ2-7
clone size: NA
V gene: TRBV5-4
CDR3 length: 17
CDR3 protein: CASSLGLAGASSYEQYF

J gene: TRBJ2-3
clone size: many
V gene: TRBV10-3
CDR3 length: 16
CDR3 protein: CAISEGTQGGTDTQYF

J gene: TRBJ1-5
clone size: NA
V gene: TRBV28
CDR3 length: 13
CDR3 protein: CASSGSGRHPHHF

J gene: TRBJ2-2
clone size: many
V gene: TRBV20-1
CDR3 length: 16
CDR3 protein: CSARANPGLLTGELFF

J gene: TRBJ1-1
clone size: NA
V gene: TRBV20-1
CDR3 length: 16
CDR3 protein: CSARQGLTGRGGVALF

J gene: TRBJ2-3
clone size: NA
V gene: TRBV28
CDR3 length: 15
CDR3 protein: CASSSTGEELDTQYF

J gene: TRBJ2-1
clone size: NA
V gene: TRBV11-2
CDR3 length: 16
CDR3 protein: CASSLRLAGGLNDQFF

J gene: TRBJ1-4
clone size: many
V gene: TRBV6-1
CDR3 length: 13
CDR3 protein: CASSRGPNEKLFF

J gene: TRBJ2-5
clone size: many
V gene: TRBV9
CDR3 length: 15
CDR3 protein: CASSVGGGRAETQYF

J gene: TRBJ2-3
clone size: many
V gene: TRBV11-1
CDR3 length: 18
CDR3 protein: CASSLGQPWSGDADTQYF

J gene: TRBJ2-3
clone size: many
V gene: TRBV28
CDR3 length: 15
CDR3 protein: CASSLLGRDTDTQYF

J gene: TRBJ1-2
clone size: many
V gene: TRBV4-2
CDR3 length: 14
CDR3 protein: CASSHPRGASGYTF

J gene: TRBJ2-7
clone size: NA
V gene: TRBV13
CDR3 length: 14
CDR3 protein: CASSLRQGRYEQYF

J gene: TRBJ1-5
clone size: NA
V gene: TRBV6-2/TRBV6-3
CDR3 length: 15
CDR3 protein: CASSWGVDSNQPQHF

J gene: TRBJ2-3
clone size: many
V gene: TRBV11-2
CDR3 length: 16
CDR3 protein: CASSLDGWYRTDTQYF

J gene: TRBJ2-1
clone size: many
V gene: TRBV30
CDR3 length: 15
CDR3 protein: CAFQLLAGGYYEQFF

J gene: TRBJ2-1
clone size: many
V gene: TRBV11-2
CDR3 length: 16
CDR3 protein: CASSYEGTQVRNEQFF

J gene: TRBJ2-3
clone size: many
V gene: TRBV5-1
CDR3 length: 13
CDR3 protein: CASGPSGGDTQYF

J gene: TRBJ1-1
clone size: many
V gene: TRBV2
CDR3 length: 12
CDR3 protein: CASSDPPYEAFF

J gene: TRBJ2-5
clone size: many
V gene: TRBV5-1
CDR3 length: 15
CDR3 protein: CASSQTSGRGETQYF

J gene: TRBJ2-7
clone size: many
V gene: TRBV27
CDR3 length: 14
CDR3 protein: CASKISGSSYEQYF

J gene: TRBJ1-5
clone size: many
V gene: TRBV6-2/TRBV6-3
CDR3 length: 21
CDR3 protein: CASSYSNGTGTGPYSNQPQHF

J gene: TRBJ2-2
clone size: NA
V gene: TRBV30
CDR3 length: 15
CDR3 protein: CASQTGLVGTGELFF

J gene: TRBJ2-1
clone size: many
V gene: TRBV20-1
CDR3 length: 13
CDR3 protein: CSASGRVLREQFF

J gene: TRBJ2-1
clone size: many
V gene: TRBV25-1
CDR3 length: 16
CDR3 protein: CASSEGGRGPHSEQFF

J gene: TRBJ2-7
clone size: many
V gene: TRBV4-1
CDR3 length: 16
CDR3 protein: CASSQDPTGISYEQYF

J gene: TRBJ2-2
clone size: many
V gene: TRBV6-1
CDR3 length: 13
CDR3 protein: CAGGTGAAGELFF

J gene: TRBJ2-1
clone size: many
V gene: TRBV5-6
CDR3 length: 11
CDR3 protein: CASSQYNEQFF

J gene: TRBJ1-2
clone size: many
V gene: TRBV2
CDR3 length: 15
CDR3 protein: CASNKPDRDLGGYTF

J gene: TRBJ1-2
clone size: many
V gene: TRBV28
CDR3 length: 12
CDR3 protein: CASSRGNYGYTF

J gene: TRBJ1-2
clone size: NA
V gene: TRBV27
CDR3 length: 16
CDR3 protein: CASSIVTGAGNYGYTF

J gene: TRBJ2-7
clone size: many
V gene: TRBV20-1
CDR3 length: 12
CDR3 protein: CSARRGDYEQYF

J gene: TRBJ1-4
clone size: few
V gene: TRBV28
CDR3 length: 15
CDR3 protein: CASGTVQGIGEKLFF

J gene: TRBJ1-6
clone size: medium-sized
V gene: TRBV12-3/TRBV12-4
CDR3 length: 13
CDR3 protein: CASSRVPNSPLHF

J gene: TRBJ1-5
clone size: many
V gene: TRBV28
CDR3 length: 14
CDR3 protein: CASRDGRGNQPQHF

J gene: TRBJ2-3
clone size: many
V gene: TRBV20-1
CDR3 length: 15
CDR3 protein: CSARDTGILADTQYF

J gene: TRBJ2-3
clone size: many
V gene: TRBV2
CDR3 length: 14
CDR3 protein: CASNQARGTDTQYF

J gene: TRBJ1-2
clone size: NA
V gene: TRBV5-1
CDR3 length: 14
CDR3 protein: CASRRTAADYGYTF

J gene: TRBJ1-2
clone size: NA
V gene: TRBV3-1
CDR3 length: 12
CDR3 protein: CASSQATAGYTF

J gene: TRBJ2-7
clone size: few
V gene: TRBV28
CDR3 length: 13
CDR3 protein: CASSLQGLYEQYF

J gene: TRBJ2-7
clone size: NA
V gene: TRBV6-5
CDR3 length: 16
CDR3 protein: CASSYASAGRPYEQYF

J gene: TRBJ2-6
clone size: few
V gene: TRBV6-5
CDR3 length: 16
CDR3 protein: CASSYSAEDGANVLTF

J gene: TRBJ2-1
clone size: many
V gene: TRBV27
CDR3 length: 12
CDR3 protein: CASSLMAGEQFF

J gene: TRBJ1-2
clone size: many
V gene: TRBV20-1
CDR3 length: 13
CDR3 protein: CSATLAESYGYTF